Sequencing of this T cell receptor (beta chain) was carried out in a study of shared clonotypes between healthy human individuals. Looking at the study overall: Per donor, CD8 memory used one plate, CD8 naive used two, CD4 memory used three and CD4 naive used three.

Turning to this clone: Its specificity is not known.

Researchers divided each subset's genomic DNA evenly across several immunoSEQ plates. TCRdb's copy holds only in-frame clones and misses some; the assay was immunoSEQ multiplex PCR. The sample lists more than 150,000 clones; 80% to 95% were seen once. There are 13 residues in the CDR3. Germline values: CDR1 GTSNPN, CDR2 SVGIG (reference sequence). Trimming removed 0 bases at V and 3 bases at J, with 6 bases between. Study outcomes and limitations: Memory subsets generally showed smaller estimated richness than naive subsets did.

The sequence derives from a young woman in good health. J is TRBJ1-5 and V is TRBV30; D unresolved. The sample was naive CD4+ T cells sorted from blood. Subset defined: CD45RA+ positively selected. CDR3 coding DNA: TGTGCCTGGAGTGTTTCAACCAATCAGCCCCAGCATTTT. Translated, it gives CAWSVSTNQPQHF.